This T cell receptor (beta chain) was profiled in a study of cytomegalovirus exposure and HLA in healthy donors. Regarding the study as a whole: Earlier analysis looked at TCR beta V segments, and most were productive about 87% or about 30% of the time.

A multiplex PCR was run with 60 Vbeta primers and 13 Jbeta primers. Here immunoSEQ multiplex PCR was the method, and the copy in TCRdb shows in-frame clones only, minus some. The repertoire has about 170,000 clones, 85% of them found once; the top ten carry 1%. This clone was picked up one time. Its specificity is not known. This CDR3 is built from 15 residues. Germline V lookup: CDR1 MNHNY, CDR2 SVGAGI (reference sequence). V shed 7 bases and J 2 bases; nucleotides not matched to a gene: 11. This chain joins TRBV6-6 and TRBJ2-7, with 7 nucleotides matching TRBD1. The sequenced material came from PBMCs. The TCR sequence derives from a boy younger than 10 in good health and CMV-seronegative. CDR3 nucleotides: TGTGCCAGCAACGACAGGGTGGCACAGACCTACGAGCAGTACTTC. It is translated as CASNDRVAQTYEQYF.